The T cell receptor (beta chain) under discussion was sequenced for a study of vaccination effects on CD4 cells after COVID-19. After expansion with viral peptide pools in the ViraFEST assay, antigen-specific CD4+ T cells were sequenced. Isolation of CD4+ T cells took place after 10 to 11 days of culture. Nucleocapsid antibodies stayed negative before and after vaccination, showing no earlier SARS-CoV-2 infection. A few million PBMC per well received about 9.6 IU/ml IL-2 and roughly 9.2 ug/ml peptides in culture. Cultures got half-medium changes with IL-2 on days 3 and 7. CDR3 length: 14 residues. The V end was cut by 3 bases, the J end by 2 bases, with 10 bases between. Germline lookup yields CDR1 SGHTA and CDR2 FQGNSA. Only in-frame clones appear in the TCRdb table, and some are missing; sequencing was by immunoSEQ multiplex PCR. The sample gives tens of thousands of clones, 65% to 80% of which show up once; about 3.2% is in the top ten.

This clone was observed once. What it recognizes is unknown. Study results and limitations: Vaccine-induced clones in healthy vaccinees cross-reacted with common cold coronaviruses in only 1 of 255 cases. Late in the post-vaccination period, infection-induced and vaccine-induced clones underwent marked clonal contraction.

This clonotype originated in a human donor who received a COVID-19 vaccine. The material was CD4+ T cells from PBMCs cultured with HCoV-NL63 spike peptides, obtained before COVID-19 vaccination. The chain uses TRBV7-2 and TRBJ2-5; D unresolved. CDR3 in amino acids: CASSFQASQETQYF. For the CDR3, the DNA is TGTGCCAGCAGCTTTCAGGCGTCTCAAGAGACCCAGTACTTC.